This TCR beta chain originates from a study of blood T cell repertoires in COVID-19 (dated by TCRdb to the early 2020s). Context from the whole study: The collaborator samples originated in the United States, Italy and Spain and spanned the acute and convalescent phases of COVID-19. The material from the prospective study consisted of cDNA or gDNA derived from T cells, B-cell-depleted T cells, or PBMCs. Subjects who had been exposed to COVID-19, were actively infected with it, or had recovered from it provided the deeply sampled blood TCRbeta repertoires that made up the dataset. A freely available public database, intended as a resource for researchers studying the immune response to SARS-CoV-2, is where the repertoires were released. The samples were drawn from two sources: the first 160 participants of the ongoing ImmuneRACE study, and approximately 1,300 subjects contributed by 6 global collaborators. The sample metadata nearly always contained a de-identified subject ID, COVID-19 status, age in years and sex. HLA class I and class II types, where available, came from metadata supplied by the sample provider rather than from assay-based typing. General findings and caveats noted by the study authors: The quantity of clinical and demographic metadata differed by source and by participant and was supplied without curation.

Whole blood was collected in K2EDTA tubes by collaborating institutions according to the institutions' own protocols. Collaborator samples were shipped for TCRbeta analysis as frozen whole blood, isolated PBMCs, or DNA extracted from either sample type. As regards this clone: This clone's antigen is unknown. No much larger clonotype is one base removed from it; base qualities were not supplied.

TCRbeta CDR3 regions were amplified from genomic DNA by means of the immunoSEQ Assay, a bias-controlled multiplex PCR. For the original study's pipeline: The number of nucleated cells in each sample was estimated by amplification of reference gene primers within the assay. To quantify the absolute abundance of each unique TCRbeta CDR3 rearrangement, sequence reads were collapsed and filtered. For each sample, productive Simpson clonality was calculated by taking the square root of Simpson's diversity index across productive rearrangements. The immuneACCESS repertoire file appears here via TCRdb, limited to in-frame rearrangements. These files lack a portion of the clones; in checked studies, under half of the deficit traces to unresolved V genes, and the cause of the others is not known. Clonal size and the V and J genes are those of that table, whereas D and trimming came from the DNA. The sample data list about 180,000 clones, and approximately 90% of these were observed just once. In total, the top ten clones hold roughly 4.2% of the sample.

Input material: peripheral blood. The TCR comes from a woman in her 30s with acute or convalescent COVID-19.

The CDR3 region reads CASSVYYQLDYGYTF. In nucleotide form, the sequence is TGCGCCAGCAGTGTTTACTACCAGCTAGACTATGGCTACACCTTC. The sequence joins TRBV10-2 to TRBJ1-2; the D gene lacks a confident call. The germline V gene provides CDR1 WSHSY and CDR2 SAAADI. V drops 4 bases and J drops 3 bases, leaving 15 bases in between. The CDR3 spans 15 residues, from the cysteine through the phenylalanine. This entry keeps only the CDR3 DNA: 45 bases, framed from base 1.